What follows are 13 T cell receptor beta chains derived from one specimen sequenced in a study of T-cell memory formation after mild COVID-19. TCRdb itself ran the 5' RACE reads through MiXCR, one entry per CDR3 protein. Counted here are more than 100,000 distinct CDR3 sequences, about a sixth occurring once; the ten biggest clones make up roughly 5.3%. The sample taken for sequencing was PBMCs or a T cell subset sorted from them (not recorded which). The receptors shown here come from a man between 18 and 29 years old who had mild COVID-19 (a few samples of this study predate the infection). Cell type and time point are not known.

The chain employs TRBV6-2 or TRBV6-3 and TRBJ1-2; a weak D match, TRBD1 (6 bases). The V end lost 3 bases, the J end lost 7 bases, and 12 bases lay between the germline ends. The CDR3 is made up of 13 amino acids. In germline, CDR1 is MNHEY, CDR2 SVGEGT. This chain's CDR3 is CASSYRGQFGYTF. The CDR3 DNA follows: TGTGCCAGCAGTTATCGCGGACAGTTTGGCTACACCTTC.

In this sample, this clonotype turned up a few times. The chain has TRBV3-1 and TRBJ2-3; 10 bases are shared with TRBD1. The trim removed 2 bases at V and 6 bases at J, leaving 5 bases unmatched. There are 15 residues in the CDR3. CDR1 and CDR2 from the germline V gene are LGHDT and YNNKEL (reference sequence). The CDR3 loop is CASSQPGQGTDTQYF. The CDR3 nucleotides read TGTGCCAGCAGCCAACCGGGACAGGGGACTGATACGCAGTATTTT.

The chain carries TRBV24-1 and TRBJ2-5; D perhaps matches TRBD1 (5 bases). Germline V gene lookup returns CDR1 KGHDR and CDR2 SFDVKD. Trimming took off 12 bases at V and 1 base at J, with 11 bases between the two ends. This CDR3 contains 12 residues. The CDR3 protein is CAAGISQETQYF. CDR3 bases: TGTGCCGCAGGGATCAGCCAAGAGACCCAGTACTTC.

This clonotype was detected a few times. The CDR3 sequence is CSVAGTTSTDTQYF. The CDR3 region has the DNA TGCAGCGTTGCCGGGACAACTAGCACAGATACGCAGTATTTT. The chain recombines TRBV29-1 with TRBJ2-3, with D perhaps TRBD1 (6 bases). Germline CDR1 and CDR2: SQVTM and ANQGSEA. The CDR3 is 14 residues long. Trimming pared 4 bases from V and 0 bases from J, leaving 11 bases between.

This rearrangement joins TRBV4-3 to TRBJ1-1; D perhaps matches TRBD1 (5 bases). The CDR3 is 15 residues long. V was cut by 4 bases and J by 5 bases, with 17 bases left in between. From germline, CDR1 is LGHNA and CDR2 YSLEER. CDR3 sequence reads: CASSRAAGQGTEAFF. CDR3 nucleotides: TGCGCCAGCAGCCGGGCGGCTGGGCAGGGAACTGAAGCTTTCTTT.

The table lists this clonotype with many counts. The chain has TRBV4-3 and TRBJ2-5, with TRBD1 matching 7 bases. After removal of 2 bases from V and 4 bases from J, the junction contained 4 bases not matched to a gene. This CDR3 spans 14 amino acids. CDR1 LGHNA and CDR2 YSLEER come from the germline V gene. CDR3 in DNA: TGCGCCAGCAGCCAACACAGGGGTGGAGAGACCCAGTACTTC. This sequence encodes CASSQHRGGETQYF.

The rearrangement links TRBV5-1 to TRBJ2-7; possibly TRBD2 for D (7 bases). V was trimmed by 0 bases and J by 1 base, leaving 8 bases between them. Germline V gene sequence: CDR1 SGHRS, CDR2 YFSETQ. The CDR3 runs to 14 residues. CDR3 nucleotide sequence: TGCGCCAGCAGCTTGGAGGGGGGGTCCTACGAGCAGTACGTC. Encoded protein: CASSLEGGSYEQYV.

This chain connects TRBV19 to TRBJ2-1, with a weak D call TRBD1 (5 bases). Trimming took off 3 bases at V and 0 bases at J, with 6 bases between the two ends. This CDR3 region has 14 residues. Per germline, CDR1 LNHDA and CDR2 SQIVND (reference sequence). The chain's CDR3 is CASSIQGSYNEQFF. The CDR3 DNA reads as TGTGCCAGTAGTATCCAGGGCTCCTACAATGAGCAGTTCTTC.

V usage is TRBV4-2 and J usage is TRBJ1-1; D is perhaps TRBD1 (5 bases). CDR1 and CDR2 from the germline V gene are LGHNA and YNFKEQ. The CDR3 is 15 amino acids. Trimming removed 1 base at V and 3 bases at J, with 12 bases between. The CDR3 DNA follows: TGTGCCAGCAGCCAAGGACGGCAGGGTCACACTGAAGCTTTCTTT. It is translated as CASSQGRQGHTEAFF.

This clonotype came up a few times. The genes are TRBV5-6 and TRBJ1-1; 7 nucleotides align to TRBD1. The CDR3 contains 12 residues. Germline trimming cut 4 bases from V and 8 bases from J; bases unmatched to any gene: 5. Germline loops: CDR1 SGHDT, CDR2 YYEEEE. The CDR3 bases are TGTGCCAGCAGCACCTACAGGGGAGAAGCTTTCTTT. Encoded protein: CASSTYRGEAFF. Supplemented by reference TRBV5-6 and TRBJ1-1, the full variable domain reads DAGVTQSPTHLIKTRGQQVTLRCSPKSGHDTVSWYQQALGQGPQFIFQYYEEEERQRGNFPDRFSGHQFPNYSSELNVNALLLGDSALYLCASSTYRGEAFFGQGTRLTVV.

This clonotype was observed a few times. The CDR3 nucleotides read TGCAGTGCCGCCCAGGATCGGGCAGAGACCCAGTACTTC. Amino acids: CSAAQDRAETQYF. The chain recombines TRBV20-1 with TRBJ2-5, with D hard to call. Germline V lookup: CDR1 DFQATT, CDR2 SNEGSKA (reference sequence). V was cut by 6 bases and J by 4 bases, with 15 bases left in between. The CDR3 covers 13 residues.

This clonotype was counted between two and nine times. This rearrangement joins TRBV2 to TRBJ2-7; weak D call: TRBD2 (6 bases). The CDR3 extends over 14 amino acids. V dropped 5 bases and J dropped 6 bases, with 17 bases sitting between them. Per germline, CDR1 SNHLY and CDR2 FYNNEI. The CDR3, as DNA: TGTGCCAGCAGTTCGGGACTGGGAAGGGGCGAGCAGTACTTC. It yields the protein CASSSGLGRGEQYF.

The chain combines TRBV6-5 with TRBJ1-5; 8 bases match TRBD1. V was pared by 2 bases and J by 0 bases, with 15 bases of the junction left unmatched. Germline V lookup: CDR1 MNHEY, CDR2 SVGAGI. The CDR3 is made up of 20 amino acids. CDR3: CASSYGPPTGGDYSNQPQHF. Written as DNA, the CDR3 is TGTGCCAGCAGTTACGGGCCGCCCACAGGGGGGGATTATAGCAATCAGCCCCAGCATTTT.